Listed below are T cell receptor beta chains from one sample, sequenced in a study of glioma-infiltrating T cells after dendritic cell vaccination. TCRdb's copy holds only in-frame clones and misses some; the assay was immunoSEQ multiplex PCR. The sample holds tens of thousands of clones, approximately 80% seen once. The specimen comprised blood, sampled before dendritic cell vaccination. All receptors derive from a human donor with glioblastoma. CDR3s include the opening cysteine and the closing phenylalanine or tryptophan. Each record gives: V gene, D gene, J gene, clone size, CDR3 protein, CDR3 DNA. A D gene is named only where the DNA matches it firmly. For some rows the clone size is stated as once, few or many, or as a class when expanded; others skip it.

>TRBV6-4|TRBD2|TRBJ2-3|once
CASSVGGGPTDTQYF
TGTGCCAGCAGTGTAGGCGGGGGGCCCACGGACACGCAGTATTTT
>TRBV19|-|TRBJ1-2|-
CASSIGDIEGDGYTF
TGTGCCAGTAGTATCGGAGACATAGAAGGGGATGGCTACACCTTC
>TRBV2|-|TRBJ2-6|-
CASIKQFETGANVLTF
TGTGCCAGCATCAAACAATTCGAAACCGGGGCCAACGTCCTGACTTTC
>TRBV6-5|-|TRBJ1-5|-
CASSQRGQPQHF
TGTGCCAGCAGTCAAAGAGGTCAGCCCCAGCATTTT
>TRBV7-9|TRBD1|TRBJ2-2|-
CASSSRGQGNTGELFF
TGTGCCAGCAGCTCTCGGGGACAGGGTAACACCGGGGAGCTGTTTTTT
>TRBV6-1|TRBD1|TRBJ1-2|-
CASISAGTDYGYTF
TGTGCCAGCATTTCTGCCGGGACAGACTATGGCTACACCTTC
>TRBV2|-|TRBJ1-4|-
CASSLEQGDGEKLFF
TGTGCCAGCAGTTTGGAACAGGGAGACGGGGAAAAACTGTTTTTT
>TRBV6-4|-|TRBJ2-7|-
CASSDSWGTHYEQYF
TGTGCCAGCAGTGACTCATGGGGCACTCACTACGAGCAGTACTTC
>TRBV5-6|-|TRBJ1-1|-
CASSLVVWATGAEAFF
TGTGCCAGCAGCTTGGTAGTCTGGGCTACGGGGGCTGAAGCTTTCTTT
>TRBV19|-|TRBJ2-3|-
CASSRRGQDTQYF
TGTGCCAGTAGTAGGAGAGGGCAAGATACGCAGTATTTT
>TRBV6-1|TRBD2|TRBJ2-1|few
CASSVAGLAGGDEQFF
TGTGCCAGCAGTGTGGCGGGACTAGCGGGAGGCGATGAGCAGTTCTTC
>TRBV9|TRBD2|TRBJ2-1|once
CASSPITSGDYNEQFF
TGTGCCAGCAGCCCTATCACTAGCGGAGATTACAATGAGCAGTTCTTC
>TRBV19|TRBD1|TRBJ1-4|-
CASSPDQTGDEKLFF
TGTGCCAGTAGTCCAGATCAGACAGGGGATGAAAAACTGTTTTTT
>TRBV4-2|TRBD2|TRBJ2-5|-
CASSQGSGGALQETQYF
TGTGCCAGCAGCCAAGGAAGCGGGGGGGCCCTGCAGGAGACCCAGTACTTC
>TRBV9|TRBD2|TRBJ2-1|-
CASSLRTSGRNEQFF
TGTGCCAGCAGCCTCCGGACTAGCGGGCGCAATGAGCAGTTCTTC
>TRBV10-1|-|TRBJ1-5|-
CASRGANLDQPQHF
TGCGCCAGCAGAGGAGCCAACCTTGATCAGCCCCAGCATTTT
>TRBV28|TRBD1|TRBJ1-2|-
CASSPGQGGNYGYTF
TGTGCCAGCAGCCCCGGACAGGGGGGAAACTATGGCTACACCTTC
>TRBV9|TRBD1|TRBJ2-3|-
CASSVRDRGLSDTQYF
TGTGCCAGCAGCGTCCGGGACAGGGGGCTCTCAGATACGCAGTATTTT
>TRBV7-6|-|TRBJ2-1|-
CASTRSVEAYNEQFF
TGTGCCAGCACCCGGTCAGTAGAGGCCTACAATGAGCAGTTCTTC
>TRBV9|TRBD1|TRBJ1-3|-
CASSRDSGNTIYF
TGTGCCAGCAGCCGGGACAGTGGAAACACCATATATTTT
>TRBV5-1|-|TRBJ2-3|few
CASSHGGGTASTDTQYF
TGCGCCAGCAGCCATGGTGGAGGGACCGCTAGCACAGATACGCAGTATTTT
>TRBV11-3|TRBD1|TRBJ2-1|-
CASSGYRDRGWNEQFF
TGTGCCAGCAGCGGGTACCGGGACAGGGGCTGGAATGAGCAGTTCTTC
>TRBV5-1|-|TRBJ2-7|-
CASSLLGSPYEQYF
TGCGCCAGCAGCTTGCTAGGGAGTCCCTACGAGCAGTACTTC
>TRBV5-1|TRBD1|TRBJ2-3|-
CASSLAGGRADTQYF
TGCGCCAGCAGCTTGGCAGGGGGCAGGGCAGATACGCAGTATTTT
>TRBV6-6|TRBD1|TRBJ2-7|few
CASRHRDSSYEQYF
TGTGCCAGCAGACACCGGGACAGTTCCTACGAGCAGTACTTC
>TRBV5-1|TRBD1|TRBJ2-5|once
CASSWTGSQETQYF
TGCGCCAGCAGCTGGACAGGGTCTCAAGAGACCCAGTACTTC
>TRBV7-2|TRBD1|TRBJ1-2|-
CASSLPGTGSYGYTF
TGTGCCAGCAGCTTACCGGGGACAGGGTCCTATGGCTACACCTTC
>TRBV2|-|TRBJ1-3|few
CASSQDSSGNTIYF
TGTGCCAGCAGCCAGGACAGTTCTGGAAACACCATATATTTT
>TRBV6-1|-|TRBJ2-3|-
CASSASSRPDWRYF
TGTGCCAGCAGTGCCTCATCCCGGCCCGACTGGCGGTATTTT
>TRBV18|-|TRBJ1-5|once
CASSPLNQPQHF
TGTGCCAGCTCACCCCTAAATCAGCCCCAGCATTTT